A selection of T cell receptor beta chains follows, all from one sample in a study of CD4 T cells in relation to SARS-CoV-2 and coronaviruses. Method: immunoSEQ multiplex PCR; TCRdb's copy keeps in-frame clones and lacks some. The table lists some 30,000 clones, about 76% of them singletons. No antigen is known for these receptors. The sample taken for sequencing was memory CD4+ T cells from PBMCs, cultured in vitro. The receptor source for this set is an adult with COVID-19. Each CDR3 is given with its conserved first and last residue. D genes are given only for firm matches. A row's size may be missing; if present it is once, few, many or a size class.

d_call j_call clone_size v_call cdr3_aa cdr3_nt
NA TRBJ2-4 NA TRBV4-3 CASSQEWRGTAIQYF TGCGCCAGCAGCCAAGAGTGGCGGGGTACTGCCATTCAGTACTTC
NA TRBJ1-3 NA TRBV2 CASKRDVTGNTIYF TGTGCCAGCAAAAGGGACGTTACTGGAAACACCATATATTTT
TRBD2 TRBJ2-1 NA TRBV7-3 CASSLGAGSANEQFF TGTGCCAGCAGCTTAGGAGCGGGATCGGCCAATGAGCAGTTCTTC
NA TRBJ1-1 NA TRBV12-5 CASGLGVGGEGGMIPTEAFF TGTGCTAGTGGTTTGGGAGTTGGAGGGGAAGGGGGTATGATTCCCACTGAAGCTTTCTTT
TRBD1 TRBJ1-5 few TRBV4-1 CASSQEVRQGGNQPQHF TGCGCCAGCAGCCAAGAGGTTAGACAGGGGGGCAATCAGCCCCAGCATTTT
NA TRBJ1-5 NA TRBV28 CASSHHLRSNQPQHF TGTGCCAGCAGTCACCACCTCAGGAGCAATCAGCCCCAGCATTTT
TRBD2 TRBJ2-7 NA TRBV27 CASSLGGTSSYEQYF TGTGCCAGCAGTTTGGGTGGGACTAGCTCCTACGAGCAGTACTTC
NA TRBJ1-5 NA TRBV19 CASSNKHNSNQPQHF TGTGCCAGTAGTAACAAGCACAATAGCAATCAGCCCCAGCATTTT
NA TRBJ1-2 NA TRBV5-6 CASTRLETDGYTF TGTGCCAGCACTCGTCTGGAGACCGATGGCTACACCTTC
TRBD2 TRBJ2-1 few TRBV18 CASSQTSGSWPYNEQFF TGTGCCAGCTCACAGACTAGCGGGAGTTGGCCCTACAATGAGCAGTTCTTC
TRBD2 TRBJ2-1 NA TRBV10-3 CAISESGYRGEQGLAAVGEQFF TGTGCCATCAGTGAGTCGGGTTATCGCGGTGAACAGGGACTAGCGGCCGTCGGTGAGCAGTTCTTC
NA TRBJ1-5 few TRBV6-2/TRBV6-3 CASSLDPRDQPQHF TGTGCCAGCAGTTTGGACCCTAGAGATCAGCCCCAGCATTTT
TRBD2 TRBJ2-3 NA TRBV5-5 CASSFLAGPSTDTQYF TGTGCCAGCAGCTTCCTAGCGGGGCCGAGCACAGATACGCAGTATTTT
NA TRBJ1-3 NA TRBV11-2 CASSLQGNTIYF TGTGCCAGCAGCTTACAGGGTAACACCATATATTTT
TRBD1 TRBJ1-6 NA TRBV19 CASSIALGTEYSPLHF TGTGCCAGTAGTATAGCCCTTGGGACAGAGTATTCACCCCTCCACTTT
TRBD2 TRBJ2-3 NA TRBV30 CAWSHLAGDTQYF TGTGCCTGGAGCCATCTAGCGGGAGATACGCAGTATTTT
NA TRBJ2-5 NA TRBV18 CASSGSGFQETQYF TGTGCCAGCTCAGGCAGCGGATTCCAAGAGACCCAGTACTTC
TRBD2 TRBJ2-5 NA TRBV4-1 CASSQGREGRETQYF TGCGCCAGCAGCCAAGGGCGGGAGGGCCGGGAGACCCAGTACTTC
TRBD2 TRBJ2-7 NA TRBV23-1 CASSQGTSGSYEQYF TGCGCCAGCAGTCAGGGGACTAGCGGGAGCTACGAGCAGTACTTC
NA TRBJ2-7 NA TRBV29-1 CSGGETYEQYF TGCAGCGGGGGGGAAACCTACGAGCAGTACTTC
TRBD2 TRBJ2-1 NA TRBV11-3 CASSLGTSGRYNEQFF TGTGCCAGCAGCTTAGGGACTAGCGGGAGGTACAATGAGCAGTTCTTC
NA TRBJ2-1 NA TRBV27 CASSLNGGSYNEQFF TGTGCCAGCAGTTTAAACGGAGGCTCCTACAATGAGCAGTTCTTC
NA TRBJ2-5 NA TRBV28 CASSPKWGDQETQYF TGTGCCAGCAGTCCCAAATGGGGGGACCAAGAGACCCAGTACTTC
TRBD1 TRBJ2-2 NA TRBV6-4 CASSESGGTGELFF TGTGCCAGCAGTGAGTCAGGGGGCACCGGGGAGCTGTTTTTT
TRBD2 TRBJ2-1 NA TRBV7-3 CASSLVAQRGGYNEQFF TGTGCCAGCAGCTTAGTAGCCCAGCGGGGGGGGTACAATGAGCAGTTCTTC
NA TRBJ2-5 NA TRBV9 CASTRGSTLETQYF TGTGCCAGCACCCGGGGGTCCACACTAGAGACCCAGTACTTC
NA TRBJ2-7 NA TRBV6-2/TRBV6-3 CASSTPNSYEQYF TGTGCCAGCAGTACACCTAATTCCTACGAGCAGTACTTC
NA TRBJ2-7 NA TRBV9 CASSVGPGVSFEQYF TGTGCCAGCAGCGTAGGCCCAGGGGTGTCATTCGAGCAGTACTTC
NA TRBJ2-5 NA TRBV5-1 CASSRARVGETQYF TGCGCCAGCAGCCGTGCCAGGGTAGGGGAGACCCAGTACTTC
NA TRBJ2-7 NA TRBV30 CGWGAGYEQYF TGTGGATGGGGGGCAGGCTACGAGCAGTACTTC
NA TRBJ2-7 NA TRBV28 CASRATGTGSYEQYF TGTGCCAGCAGAGCAACCGGGACGGGCTCCTACGAGCAGTACTTC
NA TRBJ1-2 NA TRBV3-1/TRBV3-2 CASSFPRGGDGYTF TGTGCCAGCAGCTTCCCACGTGGGGGAGATGGCTACACCTTC
NA TRBJ1-4 NA TRBV5-6 CASSLLREEKLFF TGTGCCAGCAGCTTGTTACGGGAAGAAAAACTGTTTTTT
TRBD1 TRBJ1-4 once TRBV5-6 CASSFGTDEKLFF TGTGCCAGCAGCTTTGGGACAGATGAAAAACTGTTTTTT
NA TRBJ2-5 few TRBV3-1/TRBV3-2 CASSQARDETQYF TGTGCCAGCAGCCAAGCCAGGGACGAGACCCAGTACTTC
NA TRBJ1-1 once TRBV28 CASSLPGALNTEAFF TGTGCCAGCAGTTTACCGGGGGCTCTGAACACTGAAGCTTTCTTT
TRBD2 TRBJ2-3 NA TRBV18 CASSPGLEVGTQYF TGTGCCAGCTCGCCGGGACTAGAGGTAGGGACGCAGTATTTT
NA TRBJ1-6 NA TRBV28 CASSFRRDSPLHF TGTGCCAGCAGTTTTAGGAGGGACTCACCCCTCCACTTT
TRBD1 TRBJ1-3 NA TRBV4-1 CASSSPGQGAGNTIYF TGCGCCAGCAGCTCCCCAGGACAGGGGGCTGGAAACACCATATATTTT
TRBD2 TRBJ2-2 NA TRBV27 CASSPILRRGLAGGINGELFF TGTGCCAGCAGTCCTATACTAAGGCGGGGACTAGCGGGAGGAATTAACGGGGAGCTGTTTTTT
NA TRBJ2-5 once TRBV9 CASSPPGTGPFGETQYF TGTGCCAGCAGCCCCCCGGGGACTGGCCCGTTCGGAGAGACCCAGTACTTC
NA TRBJ2-1 NA TRBV28 CASSSNTGEQFF TGTGCCAGCAGTTCGAACACAGGTGAGCAGTTCTTC
NA TRBJ2-6 NA TRBV11-1 CASSLDPGANVLTF TGTGCCAGCAGCTTGGACCCTGGGGCCAACGTCCTGACTTTC
NA TRBJ2-5 NA TRBV5-6 CASSLAGTQETQYF TGTGCCAGCAGCTTGGCGGGGACCCAAGAGACCCAGTACTTC
NA TRBJ2-3 NA TRBV9 CASSFRQASIDTQYF TGTGCCAGCAGCTTCCGACAGGCTAGTATAGATACGCAGTATTTT
TRBD2 TRBJ2-1 NA TRBV27 CATRQTSGRNEQFF TGTGCCACCAGGCAGACTAGCGGGAGAAATGAGCAGTTCTTC
NA TRBJ1-1 NA TRBV18 CASSPRTLNTEAFF TGTGCCAGCTCACCAAGGACGTTGAACACTGAAGCTTTCTTT
TRBD2 TRBJ2-1 NA TRBV27 CASTPGTSVNNEQFF TGTGCCAGCACCCCCGGGACTAGCGTCAACAATGAGCAGTTCTTC
TRBD1 TRBJ1-5 few TRBV29-1 CSVPTGNQPQHF TGCAGCGTTCCGACAGGGAATCAGCCCCAGCATTTT
NA TRBJ1-1 NA TRBV7-3 CASSLTRNTEAFF TGTGCCAGCAGCTTAACGCGGAACACTGAAGCTTTCTTT
NA TRBJ2-4 NA TRBV6-5 CASSYSRVGDIQYF TGTGCCAGCAGTTACTCGAGGGTCGGAGACATTCAGTACTTC
TRBD2 TRBJ2-1 NA TRBV5-1 CASSLALAGLNNEQFF TGCGCCAGCAGCTTGGCCCTAGCGGGTCTTAACAATGAGCAGTTCTTC
NA TRBJ1-6 once TRBV9 CASSARTGLGLSPLHF TGTGCCAGCAGCGCCCGGACGGGATTAGGGCTGTCACCCCTCCACTTT
TRBD1 TRBJ2-7 few TRBV7-2 CASSLGRDRPYEQYF TGTGCCAGCAGCTTAGGCCGGGACAGGCCGTACGAGCAGTACTTC
NA TRBJ1-5 few TRBV5-1 CASSLRDQPQHF TGCGCCAGCAGCTTGAGGGATCAGCCCCAGCATTTT